This TCR beta chain was identified during a study of T cells in Graves' hyperthyroidism and ophthalmopathy. The germline gives CDR1 DFQATT, CDR2 SNEGSKA (reference sequence). This CDR3 comprises 22 residues. V shed 6 bases, J shed 1 base, and the junction held 29 bases outside the gene matches. This clonotype was found many times. Regions amplified from RNA transcripts were the TCR beta CDR3 regions. Researchers ran a first-round RT-PCR on the TCR CDR3 using the HTBI primer set. From the multiplex PCR reads, TCRdb called clonotypes with MiXCR, one entry per CDR3 protein. The sample holds 250,000 or so distinct CDR3 sequences, approximately 16% seen once.

Source material: blood. V gene TRBV20-1 combines with J gene TRBJ2-4; 8 bases map to TRBD2. This sequence originates from a woman aged 50 to 65 with Graves' hyperthyroidism that later progressed to Graves' ophthalmopathy. The CDR3 here is CSAPPGLGMGLGGGVAKNIQYF. DNA for the CDR3: TGCAGTGCCCCACCAGGGCTCGGTATGGGACTAGGGGGAGGAGTTGCCAAAAACATTCAGTACTTC.